A single sample is the source of the 17 T cell receptor beta chains below, sequenced in a study of T-cell memory formation after mild COVID-19. TCRdb recomputed calls from the 5' RACE reads with MiXCR, one row per CDR3 protein. The profile shows about 150,000 distinct CDR3 sequences, over 10% of them singletons. The material sequenced was PBMCs or a T cell subset sorted from them (not recorded which). Every receptor here comes from a man in his late teens or twenties who had mild COVID-19 (a few samples of this study predate the infection). Cell type and time point are not known.

The J gene is TRBJ1-1, the V gene TRBV4-3; no clear D. There are 14 residues in the CDR3. Germline CDR1 reads LGHNA; CDR2 reads YSLEER. V lost 0 bases, J lost 7 bases, and 12 bases lay in between. CDR3 loop: CASSQERRALEAFF. As DNA, the CDR3 is TGCGCCAGCAGCCAAGAAAGACGGGCCCTTGAAGCTTTCTTT.

This clonotype was observed a handful of times. This chain joins TRBV7-9 and TRBJ2-1; maybe TRBD1 (5 bases). V was pared by 4 bases and J by 9 bases, with 7 bases between. Germline CDR1 reads SEHNR; CDR2 reads FQNEAQ (reference sequence). This CDR3 has 11 amino acids. CDR3 coding DNA: TGTGCCAGCAGCTACCAGGGTGAGCAGTTCTTC. It encodes CASSYQGEQFF.

This clonotype was picked up a small number of times. This chain links TRBV21-1 with TRBJ2-7; the table's D gene call, TRBD1, was not cross checked with the DNA. TRBV21-1 is a documented pseudogene. The length of the CDR3 is 15 residues. The CDR3 reads CASSKEGTGVDEQYF. The CDR3 nucleotides are TGTGCCAGCAGCAAAGAAGGGACAGGGGTTGACGAGCAGTACTTC.

In this sample, this clonotype turned up a few times. J is TRBJ2-3 and V is TRBV6-5; D is uncertain. This CDR3 spans 15 amino acids. The germline V gene encodes CDR1 MNHEY and CDR2 SVGAGI. V lost 2 bases, J lost 1 base, and 10 bases lay in between. The chain's CDR3 is CASSYPRIRTDTQYF. In DNA, the CDR3 is TGTGCCAGCAGTTACCCGAGGATCCGCACAGATACGCAGTATTTT.

This clonotype has a count of ten or more. The chain is built from TRBV20-1 and TRBJ2-1; D may match TRBD1 or TRBD2 (5 bases each). CDR3 length equals 14 residues. Trimming pared 0 bases from V and 2 bases from J, leaving 8 bases between. Germline V CDR1 and CDR2: DFQATT, SNEGSKA (reference sequence). In DNA, the CDR3 is TGCAGTGCTAGAGATGGGGACCCCTACAATGAGCAGTTCTTC. Translating gives CSARDGDPYNEQFF.

This clonotype occurred a few times. The chain carries TRBV4-3 and TRBJ2-7; 10 positions agree with TRBD1. There are 16 residues in the CDR3. Per the germline V gene, CDR1 is LGHNA and CDR2 is YSLEER. The V and J ends lost 0 bases and 2 bases, in that order; junction bases with no gene match: 4. The CDR3 loop reads CASSQDWTGGPYEQYF. As DNA, the CDR3 is TGCGCCAGCAGCCAAGATTGGACAGGGGGACCCTACGAGCAGTACTTC.

This clonotype has a count of ten or more. This chain links TRBV21-1 with TRBJ1-6; the table calls TRBD1, which could not be checked here. TRBV21-1 is flagged as a pseudogene. This CDR3 is 15 amino acids long. This CDR3 is CASSKPDRANSPLHF. The CDR3 DNA sequence: TGTGCCAGCAGCAAACCGGACAGAGCAAATTCACCCCTCCACTTT.

This clonotype was observed a handful of times. This sequence joins TRBV6-2 or TRBV6-3 and TRBJ1-5, with TRBD1 matching 9 bases. The junction had 11 bases not matched to a gene; V was cut back by 6 bases and J by 5 bases. The CDR3 has 16 amino acids. Germline V gene data show CDR1 as MNHEY and CDR2 as SVGEGT. The CDR3 is CASRARDRVIDQPQHF. The CDR3 coding sequence is TGTGCCAGCAGAGCGAGGGACAGGGTTATAGATCAGCCCCAGCATTTT.

Only a few counts were recorded for this clonotype. In nucleotides, the CDR3 is TGTGCCAGCAGGGATTCGCCCAGGGGCGAGCAGTTCTTC. This gives the protein CASRDSPRGEQFF. The V and J genes are TRBV3-1 and TRBJ2-1; tentatively, D is TRBD1 (6 bases). V lost 6 bases and J lost 10, with 16 bases in between. The V gene's germline CDR1 is LGHDT and CDR2 YNNKEL (reference sequence). The length of the CDR3 is 13 residues.

The rearrangement uses TRBV20-1 and TRBJ2-3; weak D call: TRBD2 (7 bases). Germline-derived CDR1 and CDR2 are DFQATT and SNEGSKA (reference sequence). CDR3 size: 14 residues. Trimming shortened V by 3 bases and J by 5 bases, and 15 bases separated the two germline ends. CDR3 nucleotides: TGCAGTGCTAGCGGGGGGCGTGGGATAGATACGCAGTATTTT. It encodes CSASGGRGIDTQYF.

Of note for this clonotype: A read error may be the cause here, since a much bigger clone is one base away. This chain uses TRBV7-9 with TRBJ2-3, with TRBD1 as a possible D gene (6 bases). Per the germline V gene, CDR1 is SEHNR and CDR2 is FQNEAQ (reference sequence). V was pared by 1 base and J by 1 base, with 6 bases between. The CDR3 contains 14 residues. Here the CDR3 DNA reads TGTGCCAGCAGCTTAGAGGGGGGCACAGATACGCAGTATTTT. This encodes CASSLEGGTDTQYF.

This clonotype was recorded a few times. The chain uses TRBV5-1 and TRBJ1-1; the match to TRBD1 covers 8 bases. This CDR3 comprises 14 residues. Germline-derived CDR1 and CDR2 are SGHRS and YFSETQ. J gave up 1 base and V 4 bases, and 3 bases lay outside the gene matches. CDR3 sequence reads: CASSAGTGNTEAFF. The CDR3 bases are TGCGCCAGCAGCGCCGGGACAGGGAACACTGAAGCTTTCTTT.

This clonotype appeared many times. This chain uses TRBV7-9 with TRBJ2-5; unclear D gene. The CDR3 is 12 amino acids. In germline, CDR1 is SEHNR, CDR2 FQNEAQ (reference sequence). V lost 3 bases, J lost 5 bases, and 7 bases lay in between. This CDR3 is CASSFTSETQYF. DNA of the CDR3: TGTGCCAGCAGCTTTACTTCGGAGACCCAGTACTTC.

A few counts support this clonotype. The chain employs TRBV5-1 and TRBJ1-2; tentative D call: TRBD1 (5 bases). The CDR3 length is 14 residues. Germline CDR1 SGHRS, CDR2 YFSETQ. V shed 6 bases and J shed 4 bases, with 16 bases lying between them. CDR3 bases: TGCGCCAGCACCCCGGGGGGTTTCACCTATGGCTACACCTTC. Translating it yields CASTPGGFTYGYTF.

This clonotype occurred a few times. The rearrangement joins TRBV5-4 to TRBJ2-1, with TRBD2 identical over 10 bases. CDR1 is SGHNT, CDR2 YYREEE, per germline (reference sequence). V was pared by 3 bases and J by 6 bases, with 6 bases of the junction left unmatched. The CDR3 is 15 amino acids. The CDR3, as DNA: TGTGCCAGCAGCTCTGTGAGCGGGGGGGTCAATGAGCAGTTCTTC. Protein: CASSSVSGGVNEQFF.

This clonotype was counted between two and nine times. The V and J genes are TRBV6-6 and TRBJ2-7; 14 nucleotides align to TRBD2. CDR3 length: 14 amino acids. With V trimmed by 5 bases and J by 7 bases, 4 bases remained unmatched. CDR1 is MNHNY and CDR2 is SVGAGI in the germline V gene (reference sequence). CDR3 in DNA: TGTGCCAGCAGTACCGGGACTAGCGGGGGAGAGCAGTACGTC. This sequence encodes CASSTGTSGGEQYV.

The sample holds a few counts of this clonotype. This chain connects TRBV29-1 to TRBJ1-1; weak D call: TRBD1 (5 bases). Looked up from germline, CDR1 is SQVTM and CDR2 is ANQGSEA. The CDR3 has 15 amino acids. V lost 4 bases to trimming and J lost 3 bases, with 18 bases between them. CDR3 region: CSVVLWGLRDTEAFF. CDR3 nucleotide sequence: TGCAGCGTTGTATTGTGGGGCTTGAGGGACACTGAAGCTTTCTTT.